This T cell receptor beta chain was found in a study of shared clonotypes between healthy human individuals. Trimming shortened V by 8 bases and J by 0 bases, and 11 bases separated the two germline ends. Germline CDR1 and CDR2: ENHRY and SYGVKD. This CDR3 is built from 15 residues. Sequenced by immunoSEQ multiplex PCR; TCRdb stores in-frame clones only, minus some. The repertoire has about 1 million clones, about 75% of them found once; the top ten carry approximately 1.5%. The clonotype comes from a young man in good health. V is TRBV10-3 and J is TRBJ2-6; D is possibly TRBD1 or TRBD2 (5 bases each). Sequences were obtained from memory CD4+ T cells sorted from blood. Indicated subset: CD45RA-negative fraction. As DNA, the CDR3 is TGTGCCATCTCGGGACGACCCTCTGGGGCCAACGTCCTGACTTTC. Translation: CAISGRPSGANVLTF.